This TCR beta chain was identified during a study of blood T cell repertoires in COVID-19. Across the study: COVID-19 samples collected from the United States, Italy and Spain covered acute and convalescent phases. T cells, B-cell-depleted T cells, or PBMCs provided the cDNA or gDNA that served as material.

Authors' data handling: Using reference gene primer amplification, nucleated cell counts were estimated. TCRdb's copy holds only in-frame clones and misses some; the assay was immunoSEQ multiplex PCR. From that table come the V and J calls and clone size; the DNA was used to work out D and trimming. Among 52,000 or so clones listed, about four fifths were seen once. Trimming took 2 bases from V and 3 from J, leaving 13 bases between them. CDR1 SQVTM and CDR2 ANQGSEA come from the germline V gene. The CDR3 totals 14 residues. The sequenced sample consisted of peripheral blood. This TCR was sampled from a man in his 70s with active COVID-19. The genes are TRBV29-1 and TRBJ2-5, with TRBD2 as a possible D gene (7 bases). CDR3 in DNA: TGCAGCGTTGAATCCCAGGGGAGGGAAGAGACCCAGTACTTC. Translation: CSVESQGREETQYF.